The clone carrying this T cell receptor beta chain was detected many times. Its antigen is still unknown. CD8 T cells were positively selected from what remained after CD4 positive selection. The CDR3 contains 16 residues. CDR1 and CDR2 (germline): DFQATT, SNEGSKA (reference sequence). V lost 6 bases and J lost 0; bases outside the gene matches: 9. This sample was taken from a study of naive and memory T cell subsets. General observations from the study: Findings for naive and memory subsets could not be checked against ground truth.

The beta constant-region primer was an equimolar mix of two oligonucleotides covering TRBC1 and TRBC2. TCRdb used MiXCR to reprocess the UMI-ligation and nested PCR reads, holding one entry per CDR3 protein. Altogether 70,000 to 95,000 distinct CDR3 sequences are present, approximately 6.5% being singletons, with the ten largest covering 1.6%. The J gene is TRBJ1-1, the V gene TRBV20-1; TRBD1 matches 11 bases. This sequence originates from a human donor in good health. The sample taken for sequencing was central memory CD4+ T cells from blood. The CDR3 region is CSAWTGGLGVNTEAFF. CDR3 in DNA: TGCAGTGCGTGGACAGGGGGCCTGGGGGTGAACACTGAAGCTTTCTTT.